This T cell receptor beta chain was observed in a study of T cell responses to AZD1222 COVID-19 vaccine. Findings and limits, study-wide: Within unmutated variant regions lay the reported targets of nearly half of spike-specific TCRs. Clonal diversity may have been underestimated in mostly white British donors.

Sequenced by immunoSEQ multiplex PCR; TCRdb stores in-frame clones only, minus some. This table has 120,000 or so clones, 94% appearing once. The V end was cut by 2 bases, the J end by 5 bases, with 16 bases between. The CDR3 totals 15 residues. Per germline, CDR1 MNHEY and CDR2 SVGAGI. Remarks on this clone: Its antigen is unidentified.

The sequence came from an adult who received the AZD1222 COVID-19 vaccine. The V gene is TRBV6-5, the J gene TRBJ2-7; D gene unclear. Sequencing was performed on peripheral blood, taken 28 days after the second AZD1222 dose. Here the CDR3 reads CASSYSNARPNEQYF. The CDR3 nucleotides read TGTGCCAGCAGTTACAGCAACGCCAGGCCGAACGAGCAGTACTTC.